These 29 T cell receptor beta chains were all obtained from the same sample, sequenced in a study of radiotherapy plus CTLA-4 blockade in lung cancer. The data were produced by immunoSEQ multiplex PCR, yet TCRdb's version contains in-frame clones alone and is incomplete. The sample has approximately 85,000 clones, about 90% seen once. The sequences come from peripheral blood, collected from a patient treated with radiotherapy plus ipilimumab. All receptors come from a human donor with non-small cell lung cancer who had a partial response to radiotherapy plus ipilimumab.

The rearrangement uses TRBV18 and TRBJ2-3; TRBD2 matches 7 bases. CDR3 length: 15 amino acids. Germline trimming cut 1 base from V and 0 bases from J; bases unmatched to any gene: 1. Germline-derived CDR1 and CDR2 are KGHSH and LQKENI. CDR3 nucleotides: TGTGCCAGCTCACCACTGCGGGGGAGCACAGATACGCAGTATTTT. It encodes CASSPLRGSTDTQYF.

V usage is TRBV2 and J usage is TRBJ2-1; D unresolved. This CDR3 comprises 16 residues. V was clipped by 4 bases and J by 5 bases, with 18 bases between them. Per the germline V gene, CDR1 is SNHLY and CDR2 is FYNNEI. The CDR3 DNA reads as TGTGCCAGCAGTGGCACTGCTAATCCCGTTGACAATGAGCAGTTCTTC. Its protein is CASSGTANPVDNEQFF.

The V gene is TRBV6-5, the J gene TRBJ2-1; D is uncertain. This CDR3 is built from 12 residues. In germline, CDR1 is MNHEY, CDR2 SVGAGI. Trimming cost V 0 bases and J 12 bases, with 9 bases left between them. In nucleotides, the CDR3 is TGTGCCAGCAGTTACTCGGGTAGAGGGCAGTTCTTC. It specifies CASSYSGRGQFF.

The J gene is TRBJ2-7, the V gene TRBV14; 11 bases match TRBD1. The CDR3 consists of 15 residues. Germline-derived CDR1 and CDR2 are SGHDN and FVKESK. V lost 1 base, J lost 7 bases, and 6 bases stayed unmatched. CDR3 sequence: CASSQARTGGAEQYF. In nucleotides, the CDR3 is TGTGCCAGCAGCCAAGCAAGGACAGGGGGCGCGGAGCAGTACTTC.

This clone has more than one count but fewer than ten. The gene calls are TRBV28 and TRBJ1-2; 7 bases match TRBD1. J was trimmed by 8 bases and V by 6 bases; bases with no gene match: 15. This CDR3 has 15 residues. Germline CDR1 is MDHEN and CDR2 is SYDVKM. CDR3 DNA: TGTGCCAGCAGAGAAACAGGGGACCCATTGAAGGGCTACACCTTC. Translating it yields CASRETGDPLKGYTF.

The chain has TRBV19 and TRBJ1-2; maybe TRBD1 (5 bases). V dropped 0 bases and J dropped 4 bases, with 18 bases sitting between them. The V gene's germline CDR1 is LNHDA and CDR2 SQIVND (reference sequence). This CDR3 comprises 17 residues. CDR3 sequence: CASSIDQVQGKTYGYTF. CDR3 in DNA: TGTGCCAGTAGTATAGATCAAGTGCAGGGAAAAACCTATGGCTACACCTTC. The full variable domain, in which reference TRBV19 and TRBJ1-2 provide the parts outside the CDR3, is DGGITQSPKYLFRKEGQNVTLSCEQNLNHDAMYWYRQDPGQGLRLIYYSQIVNDFQKGDIAEGYSVSREKKESFPLTVTSAQKNPTAFYLCASSIDQVQGKTYGYTFGSGTRLTVV.

The chain couples TRBV7-3 to TRBJ2-2; maybe TRBD2 (6 bases). This CDR3 is built from 16 residues. V lost 2 bases and J 0 bases, leaving 10 bases between the germline ends. CDR1 is SGHTA, CDR2 FQGTGA, per germline. CDR3 amino acids: CASSLAGPANTGELFF. CDR3 nucleotide sequence: TGTGCCAGCAGCTTAGCGGGACCCGCGAACACCGGGGAGCTGTTTTTT.

The genes are TRBV9 and TRBJ2-3, with D tentatively TRBD1 (6 bases). CDR1 SGDLS and CDR2 YYNGEE come from the germline V gene. This CDR3 comprises 13 residues. The V gene lost 3 bases and the J gene lost 6 bases, with 11 bases spanning the gap. CDR3 amino acids: CASSDTGHDTQYF. DNA for the CDR3: TGTGCCAGCAGCGATACAGGGCACGATACGCAGTATTTT.

This sequence joins TRBV28 and TRBJ2-5, with D tentatively TRBD2 (7 bases). The germline V and J ends were trimmed by 5 bases and 1 base, with 14 bases remaining between them. The CDR3 extends over 15 amino acids. CDR1 is MDHEN, CDR2 SYDVKM, per germline. The CDR3 protein is CASSGGGAGQETQYF. The CDR3, as DNA: TGTGCCAGCAGTGGAGGGGGGGCCGGCCAAGAGACCCAGTACTTC.

The genes are TRBV7-2 and TRBJ1-2; D not certain. The CDR3 length is 14 residues. Germline values: CDR1 SGHTA, CDR2 FQGNSA. Trimming stripped 5 bases from V and 5 bases from J, with 15 bases between. For the CDR3, the DNA is TGTGCCAGCAGCCTCGGAACTAAGATGTATGGCTACACCTTC. Protein sequence: CASSLGTKMYGYTF.

This clone was seen a handful of times. The rearrangement uses TRBV19 and TRBJ1-4; D unclear. Trimming shortened V by 1 base and J by 6 bases, and 12 bases separated the two germline ends. Looked up from germline, CDR1 is LNHDA and CDR2 is SQIVND (reference sequence). The CDR3 has 15 residues. The CDR3 spells CASSIASGPDEKLFF. CDR3 coding DNA: TGTGCCAGTAGTATAGCTTCAGGCCCCGATGAAAAACTGTTTTTT.

The chain uses TRBV6-5 and TRBJ2-7; the match to TRBD1 covers 7 bases. Germline V gene lookup returns CDR1 MNHEY and CDR2 SVGAGI. The V and J ends lost 2 bases and 10 bases, in that order; junction bases with no gene match: 14. This CDR3 spans 15 amino acids. DNA for the CDR3: TGTGCCAGCAGTTACGGCCGGGACAGAGTTTTTTCACAGTACTTC. Translation gives CASSYGRDRVFSQYF.

The chain combines TRBV6-1 with TRBJ2-6, with D possibly being TRBD2 (7 bases). In germline, CDR1 is MNHNS, CDR2 SASEGT. With 3 bases removed from V and 0 bases from J, the gap between germline ends came to 12 bases. The CDR3 has 17 amino acids. The CDR3 DNA follows: TGTGCCAGCAGTGACGTAGGGGGGGGCTCTGGGGCCAACGTCCTGACTTTC. Translation gives CASSDVGGGSGANVLTF.

This clone was observed a single time. This chain uses TRBV5-1 with TRBJ2-2; D is unresolved. Germline V lookup: CDR1 SGHRS, CDR2 YFSETQ. Trimming left V 1 base short and J 0 bases short, with 16 bases between. The CDR3 length is 18 residues. In DNA, the CDR3 is TGCGCCAGCAGCTTGATTTTCGGGTTCAAAGCGAACACCGGGGAGCTGTTTTTT. As protein: CASSLIFGFKANTGELFF.

This sequence joins TRBV18 and TRBJ2-1, with TRBD2 matching over 7 bases. Germline loops: CDR1 KGHSH, CDR2 LQKENI. V shed 6 bases, J shed 0 bases, and the junction held 14 bases outside the gene matches. This CDR3 comprises 18 residues. The CDR3 loop reads CASSLTPPRGSSYNEQFF. DNA for the CDR3: TGTGCCAGCTCTCTAACACCCCCTCGCGGGAGCTCCTACAATGAGCAGTTCTTC.

This chain joins TRBV12-5 and TRBJ1-1, with a possible D match to TRBD1 (5 bases). Trimming shortened V by 7 bases and J by 5 bases, and 14 bases separated the two germline ends. The CDR3 has 13 residues. Germline V lookup: CDR1 LGHNT, CDR2 FRNRAP. This CDR3 is CASAGGGFTEAFF. The CDR3 DNA reads TGTGCTAGTGCCGGCGGGGGGTTTACTGAAGCTTTCTTT.

Points on this clone: At the DNA level, this CDR3 is encoded by other sequences in the same sample as well. CDR3 in DNA: TGCACCAGCAGCCCGAGCCAACTAGCCGGGAGTCCCCACGAGCAGTACGTC. Protein sequence: CTSSPSQLAGSPHEQYV. The genes are TRBV1 and TRBJ2-7; the table gives TRBD2 as D, unverified against the DNA. TRBV1 represents a pseudogene. CDR3 size: 17 residues.

The chain uses TRBV19 and TRBJ1-2, with a possible D match to TRBD1 (5 bases). V lost 6 bases and J 3 bases, leaving 17 bases between the germline ends. The CDR3 has 15 amino acids. Germline lookup yields CDR1 LNHDA and CDR2 SQIVND (reference sequence). CDR3 residues: CASRQRDSQDYGYTF. The CDR3 DNA reads as TGTGCCAGTAGACAACGGGACTCCCAAGACTATGGCTACACCTTC.

This clone was detected only a few times. The chain links TRBV23-1 to TRBJ2-1; a weak D match, TRBD2 (7 bases). TRBV23-1 belongs to the ORF category, with a function that is uncertain. This CDR3 region has 14 residues. Trimming took 3 bases from V and 8 from J, leaving 14 bases between them. CDR3 sequence: CASSHPVGGHEQFF. The DNA of the CDR3 is TGCGCCAGCAGTCACCCCGTGGGGGGGCATGAGCAGTTCTTC.

The chain links TRBV19 to TRBJ2-4; TRBD1 is a possible D gene (5 bases). This CDR3 spans 13 amino acids. Germline CDR1 is LNHDA and CDR2 is SQIVND (reference sequence). Trimming removed 6 bases from V and 0 bases from J, with 6 bases in between. This chain's CDR3 is CASRDKAKNIQYF. Here the CDR3 DNA reads TGTGCCAGTAGGGACAAAGCCAAAAACATTCAGTACTTC.

For this clone: An end of the junction does not agree with germline; a read error may underlie this. The rearrangement uses TRBV25-1 and TRBJ2-1, with 16 bases lining up with TRBD2. This CDR3 is built from 17 residues. The germline V gene has CDR1 MGHDK and CDR2 SYGVNS. Written as DNA, the CDR3 is TGTGCCAGCGGTGAGACAGGGGGGACTAGCGGGAGGGGGGAGCAGTTCTTC. Its protein product is CASGETGGTSGRGEQFF. Using reference TRBV25-1 and TRBJ2-1 for the parts outside the CDR3, the full variable domain is EADIYQTPRYLVIGTGKKITLECSQTMGHDKMYWYQQDPGMELHLIHYSYGVNSTEKGDLSSESTVSRIRTEHFPLTLESARPSHTSQYLCASGETGGTSGRGEQFFGPGTRLTVL.

In this sample, this clone turned up once. CDR3 in amino acids: CASSEVRGQGPNYGYTF. DNA of the CDR3: TGTGCCAGCAGTGAAGTACGCGGTCAGGGGCCTAACTATGGCTACACCTTC. The V call is TRBV6-1, the J call TRBJ1-2; D possibly corresponds to TRBD1 (6 bases). Germline CDR1 and CDR2: MNHNS and SASEGT. CDR3 length: 17 amino acids. V was trimmed by 1 base and J by 0 bases, leaving 15 bases between them.

The CDR3 sequence is CATSRDRGGRSSYEQYF. As DNA, the CDR3 is TGTGCCACCAGCAGAGATCGGGGCGGGAGGAGCTCCTACGAGCAGTACTTC. The chain uses TRBV15 and TRBJ2-7; 8 nucleotides match TRBD2. CDR1 LNHNV and CDR2 YYDKDF come from the germline V gene (reference sequence). With V trimmed by 0 bases and J by 0 bases, 7 bases remained unmatched. The CDR3 extends over 17 amino acids.

The chain combines TRBV2 with TRBJ2-7; TRBD2 aligns across 7 bases. The CDR3 is 12 residues long. The J segment lost 4 bases and the V segment lost 7 bases, leaving 4 bases of the junction unmatched. The germline CDR1 and CDR2 sequences are SNHLY and FYNNEI. CDR3 bases: TGTGCCAGCACCGCTAGCGGATACGAGCAGTACGTC. Protein product: CASTASGYEQYV.

V gene TRBV19 combines with J gene TRBJ2-1, with a tentative D call TRBD2 (7 bases). Germline V gene lookup returns CDR1 LNHDA and CDR2 SQIVND (reference sequence). CDR3 size: 13 residues. V was trimmed by 7 bases and J by 7 bases, leaving 14 bases between them. The CDR3 loop reads CASNEGGGNEQFF. CDR3 nucleotides: TGTGCCAGTAACGAGGGAGGGGGAAATGAGCAGTTCTTC.

This clone was counted a few times. The chain joins TRBV6-4 to TRBJ1-1, with 7 bases lining up with TRBD1. Germline V gives CDR1 MRHNA, CDR2 SNTAGT. This CDR3 spans 14 amino acids. Unmatched junction bases numbered 2, after V lost 4 bases and J lost 0 bases. CDR3 nucleotide sequence: TGTGCCAGCAGTGCGGGACAGCTGAACACTGAAGCTTTCTTT. Translated, it gives CASSAGQLNTEAFF.

CDR3 in DNA: TGTGCCAGCAGCTCCAGGGGGAACTCCTACGAGCAGTACTTC. It translates to CASSSRGNSYEQYF. This rearrangement joins TRBV5-4 to TRBJ2-7, with TRBD1 identical over 7 bases. Germline CDR1 reads SGHNT; CDR2 reads YYREEE (reference sequence). The CDR3 covers 14 residues. V shed 3 bases and J 0 bases; nucleotides not matched to a gene: 3.

The V gene is TRBV5-1, the J gene TRBJ2-2; unclear D gene. This CDR3 is built from 15 residues. V was clipped by 3 bases and J by 0 bases, with 9 bases between them. Germline lookup yields CDR1 SGHRS and CDR2 YFSETQ. The CDR3 DNA follows: TGCGCCAGCAGCTCCTCACTGACGAACACCGGGGAGCTGTTTTTT. This codes for CASSSSLTNTGELFF.

The rearrangement links TRBV28 to TRBJ2-1, with D perhaps TRBD1 (6 bases). There are 11 residues in the CDR3. Deletions cut 5 bases from V and 11 bases from J, with 10 bases between. Germline CDR1 MDHEN, CDR2 SYDVKM. The CDR3 sequence: CASSRQAKQFF. The DNA of the CDR3 is TGTGCCAGCAGTCGACAGGCAAAGCAGTTCTTC.